The 30 T cell receptor beta chains in this list originate from one sample, sequenced in a study of shared clonotypes between healthy human individuals (TCRdb year 2020). The library was obtained by the immunoSEQ multiplex PCR assay. This is the immuneACCESS table as TCRdb keeps it, with only in-frame sequences that have V and J called. A part of the clones is gone; compared with another copy, unresolved V genes explain less than half, and the rest is unexplained. Recorded for this sample are around 2.3 million clones; approximately 94% of them occurred a single time. The ten largest clones capture around 0.13% of the sample. Sequenced material: naive CD4+ T cells sorted from blood. The sample's cell subset or site label, decoded: CD45RA+ positively selected. The receptors come from a man aged 18 to 29 in good health.

This clone was recorded only once. Other DNA sequences in the sample encode the same CDR3. The rearrangement joins TRBV5-4 to TRBJ2-5; a weak D match, TRBD1 (6 bases). The V and J ends lost 0 bases and 1 base respectively, with 7 bases between them. CDR3 length equals 14 residues. From germline, CDR1 is SGHNT and CDR2 YYREEE (reference sequence). The DNA of the CDR3 is TGTGCCAGCAGCTTGGGAGGGGGCCAAGAGACCCAGTACTTC. Protein sequence: CASSLGGGQETQYF. Complete variable domain (other parts from reference TRBV5-4 and TRBJ2-5): ETGVTQSPTHLIKTRGQQVTLRCSSQSGHNTVSWYQQALGQGPQFIFQYYREEENGRGNFPPRFSGLQFPNYSSELNVNALELDDSALYLCASSLGGGQETQYFGPGTRLLVL.

The gene calls are TRBV28 and TRBJ2-7; possible D gene TRBD1, 6 bases. Germline V CDR1 and CDR2: MDHEN, SYDVKM. This CDR3 comprises 14 residues. V lost 4 bases and J 6 bases, leaving 16 bases between the germline ends. The CDR3 coding sequence is TGTGCCAGCAGTTCAGGACAGACCCCCGGCGAGCAGTACTTC. This codes for CASSSGQTPGEQYF. The complete variable domain, with remaining parts taken from reference TRBV28 and TRBJ2-7, reads DVKVTQSSRYLVKRTGEKVFLECVQDMDHENMFWYRQDPGLGLRLIYFSYDVKMKEKGDIPEGYSVSREKKERFSLILESASTNQTSMYLCASSSGQTPGEQYFGPGTRLTVT.

The V call is TRBV7-9, the J call TRBJ1-3; D gene unclear. In germline, CDR1 is SEHNR, CDR2 FQNEAQ (reference sequence). The CDR3 totals 14 residues. V shed 5 bases and J shed 0 bases, with 8 bases lying between them. The CDR3 DNA reads TGTGCCAGCAGCCCTAACCTCTCTGGAAACACCATATATTTT. Translation: CASSPNLSGNTIYF.

The chain joins TRBV14 to TRBJ2-7, with 8 positions matching TRBD2. The CDR3 is 17 residues long. J was trimmed by 5 bases and V by 1 base; bases with no gene match: 13. CDR1 SGHDN and CDR2 FVKESK come from the germline V gene. The CDR3 is CASSQGQTGTRFHEQYF. The CDR3, as DNA: TGTGCCAGCAGCCAAGGTCAAACCGGGACTAGGTTCCACGAGCAGTACTTC. The full variable domain, with the rest looked up from reference TRBV14 and TRBJ2-7, is EAGVTQFPSHSVIEKGQTVTLRCDPISGHDNLYWYRRVMGKEIKFLLHFVKESKQDESGMPNNRFLAERTGGTYSTLKVQPAELEDSGVYFCASSQGQTGTRFHEQYFGPGTRLTVT.

The CDR3 DNA follows: TGTGCCTGGAGATCGCGGGCTTCGAACACTGAAGCTTTCTTT. It yields the protein CAWRSRASNTEAFF. The V and J genes are TRBV30 and TRBJ1-1; D gene unclear. V was pared by 3 bases and J by 1 base, with 12 bases between. In germline, CDR1 is GTSNPN, CDR2 SVGIG (reference sequence). This CDR3 has 14 residues.

This chain joins TRBV5-1 and TRBJ1-6; no definite D call. V lost 4 bases to trimming and J lost 5 bases, with 13 bases between them. The CDR3 has 15 residues. Germline lookup yields CDR1 SGHRS and CDR2 YFSETQ. CDR3 bases: TGCGCCAGCAGCCCAGACACGGGAAATAATTCACCCCTCCACTTT. This encodes CASSPDTGNNSPLHF.

This sequence joins TRBV28 and TRBJ1-1, with 7 bases matching TRBD1. The CDR3 has 15 amino acids. CDR1 is MDHEN and CDR2 is SYDVKM in the germline V gene. V shed 6 bases and J 2 bases; nucleotides not matched to a gene: 9. This chain's CDR3 is CASRDRESTNTEAFF. The CDR3 DNA reads as TGTGCCAGCAGAGACAGGGAGAGTACTAACACTGAAGCTTTCTTT.

The V call is TRBV10-3, the J call TRBJ1-1, with TRBD1 matching over 7 bases. The CDR3 consists of 17 residues. After removal of 0 bases from V and 0 bases from J, the junction contained 7 bases not matched to a gene. Germline CDR1 and CDR2: ENHRY and SYGVKD. The DNA of the CDR3 is TGTGCCATCAGTGAGTCGACAGGGCGCGTGGTGAACACTGAAGCTTTCTTT. Encoded protein: CAISESTGRVVNTEAFF.

In its sample, this clone was seen once. The rearrangement joins TRBV5-6 to TRBJ2-7, with TRBD1 identical over 8 bases. Trimming removed 0 bases from V and 3 bases from J; junction bases left unmatched: 8. The CDR3 has 16 amino acids. Per the germline V gene, CDR1 is SGHDT and CDR2 is YYEEEE. CDR3 protein: CASSLASGTGIYEQYF. The CDR3 coding sequence is TGTGCCAGCAGCTTGGCCAGTGGGACAGGTATCTACGAGCAGTACTTC. The complete variable domain, with remaining parts taken from reference TRBV5-6 and TRBJ2-7, reads DAGVTQSPTHLIKTRGQQVTLRCSPKSGHDTVSWYQQALGQGPQFIFQYYEEEERQRGNFPDRFSGHQFPNYSSELNVNALLLGDSALYLCASSLASGTGIYEQYFGPGTRLTVT.

Comment on this clone: The same CDR3 arises from other DNA sequences in this sample as well. The chain combines TRBV18 with TRBJ2-5, with D hard to call. Trimming stripped 0 bases from V and 5 bases from J, with 7 bases between. CDR3 length: 13 residues. Germline CDR1 and CDR2: KGHSH and LQKENI. CDR3 protein: CASSPPGRETQYF. DNA for the CDR3: TGTGCCAGCTCACCACCAGGCCGGGAGACCCAGTACTTC.

The gene calls are TRBV30 and TRBJ1-5; 7 positions match TRBD1. With 0 bases clipped from V and 7 bases from J, the junction kept 3 bases outside the gene matches. Germline V gene lookup returns CDR1 GTSNPN and CDR2 SVGIG (reference sequence). The CDR3 is made up of 13 amino acids. For the CDR3, the DNA is TGTGCCTGGAGTGTTGAGGGGGCACAGCCCCAGCATTTT. Translated, it gives CAWSVEGAQPQHF. The whole variable domain, remainder taken from reference TRBV30 and TRBJ1-5, is SQTIHQWPATLVQPVGSPLSLECTVEGTSNPNLYWYRQAAGRGLQLLFYSVGIGQISSEVPQNLSASRPQDRQFILSSKKLLLSDSGFYLCAWSVEGAQPQHFGDGTRLSIL.

This chain links TRBV6-6 with TRBJ2-2; 7 bases align to TRBD1. The junction had 6 bases not matched to a gene; V was cut back by 6 bases and J by 2 bases. Germline V lookup: CDR1 MNHNY, CDR2 SVGAGI (reference sequence). There are 15 residues in the CDR3. Here the CDR3 reads CASSPGTENTGELFF. In nucleotides, the CDR3 is TGTGCCAGCAGCCCCGGGACAGAAAACACCGGGGAGCTGTTTTTT.

This clone showed up just once. Other DNA sequences in the sample encode the same CDR3. This rearrangement joins TRBV11-2 to TRBJ1-2, with TRBD1 identical over 11 bases. V lost 5 bases, J lost 5 bases, and 7 bases stayed unmatched. The germline gives CDR1 SGHAT, CDR2 FQNNGV. The CDR3 length is 15 residues. Here the CDR3 reads CASSPGTGGGYGYTF. CDR3 coding DNA: TGTGCCAGCAGCCCCGGGACAGGGGGAGGATATGGCTACACCTTC.

The chain has TRBV7-6 and TRBJ2-1, with no clear D. Trimming stripped 0 bases from V and 7 bases from J, with 7 bases between. The CDR3 has 13 residues. Germline CDR1 is SGHVS and CDR2 is FNYEAQ. Here the CDR3 DNA reads TGTGCCAGCAGCTTAGCCGTCCCGAATGAGCAGTTCTTC. It yields the protein CASSLAVPNEQFF.

V and J are TRBV18 and TRBJ2-3, with a possible D match to TRBD1 (6 bases). Per germline, CDR1 KGHSH and CDR2 LQKENI. V was cut by 4 bases and J by 2 bases, with 16 bases left in between. This CDR3 has 16 amino acids. The CDR3 DNA reads as TGTGCCAGCTCACTACCACAGGGCCCCTACACAGATACGCAGTATTTT. As protein: CASSLPQGPYTDTQYF.

The J gene is TRBJ2-3, the V gene TRBV10-3, with TRBD2 matching over 9 bases. V was pared by 5 bases and J by 5 bases, with 8 bases of the junction left unmatched. The CDR3 contains 15 residues. Germline V gene lookup returns CDR1 ENHRY and CDR2 SYGVKD. The CDR3 protein is CAISRSGSLRDTQYF. As DNA, the CDR3 is TGTGCCATCAGTCGTAGCGGGAGTTTGAGAGATACGCAGTATTTT.

The V and J genes are TRBV5-6 and TRBJ2-6; D not certain. From germline, CDR1 is SGHDT and CDR2 YYEEEE. V lost 0 bases and J 6 bases, leaving 10 bases between the germline ends. The CDR3 runs 15 residues. CDR3 region: CASSLGRPQANVLTF. Written as DNA, the CDR3 is TGTGCCAGCAGCTTGGGCCGGCCGCAGGCCAACGTCCTGACTTTC.

The chain combines TRBV6-5 with TRBJ2-7; perhaps TRBD2 as D (5 bases). From germline, CDR1 is MNHEY and CDR2 SVGAGI. V was cut by 0 bases and J by 7 bases, with 19 bases left in between. CDR3 length: 16 amino acids. This chain's CDR3 is CASSYSTGVVTWEQYF. The CDR3 DNA is TGTGCCAGCAGTTACTCGACCGGGGTCGTTACGTGGGAGCAGTACTTC.

The J gene is TRBJ2-7, the V gene TRBV5-4; 9 nucleotides line up with TRBD2. The V segment lost 5 bases and the J segment 2 bases; nucleotides outside the gene matches: 8. The CDR3 sequence is 15 residues long. The germline CDR1 and CDR2 sequences are SGHNT and YYREEE (reference sequence). The CDR3 sequence is CASRRAGGPAYEQYF. DNA of the CDR3: TGTGCCAGCAGGAGGGCGGGGGGGCCAGCCTACGAGCAGTACTTC.

This rearrangement joins TRBV6-1 to TRBJ2-7; 9 nucleotides match TRBD1. Germline lookup yields CDR1 MNHNS and CDR2 SASEGT. V trimming: 5 bases; J trimming: 4 bases; junction bases outside the gene matches: 9. The CDR3 contains 15 residues. The CDR3 DNA is TGTGCCAGCAGTCGGACAGGGGCCGGTGTTTACGAGCAGTACTTC. Translated, it gives CASSRTGAGVYEQYF.

The J gene is TRBJ2-7, the V gene TRBV18; 7 positions match TRBD1. CDR3 length: 16 residues. V lost 0 bases, J lost 2 bases, and 7 bases stayed unmatched. In germline, CDR1 is KGHSH, CDR2 LQKENI. Here the CDR3 DNA reads TGTGCCAGCTCACCACCGACGGGACAGATAACCTACGAGCAGTACTTC. This translates into CASSPPTGQITYEQYF.

As regards this clone: A junction end diverges from the germline sequence, so it may reflect a read error. The chain joins TRBV2 to TRBJ1-5; no clear D gene. This CDR3 is built from 17 residues. Germline V lookup: CDR1 SNHLY, CDR2 FYNNEI. CDR3 sequence (DNA): TGTGCCAGCAGCGAAGGTTGGGAAAACCAAGCCAATCAGCCCCAGCATTTT. Translated: CASSEGWENQANQPQHF.

Turning to this clone: This sample includes further DNA sequences coding for the same CDR3. The chain uses TRBV18 and TRBJ1-1; 7 bases match TRBD1. CDR1 and CDR2 from the germline V gene are KGHSH and LQKENI. The length of the CDR3 is 14 residues. V lost 6 bases and J lost 3; bases outside the gene matches: 7. The CDR3 DNA reads as TGTGCCAGCTCTCTGGGCCAGGGGGACACTGAAGCTTTCTTT. This gives the protein CASSLGQGDTEAFF.

This chain links TRBV29-1 with TRBJ2-1; D could derive from TRBD1 or TRBD2 (5 bases each). The CDR3 sequence is 16 residues long. V gave up 0 bases and J gave up 1 base, with 13 bases separating them. CDR1 is SQVTM and CDR2 is ANQGSEA in the germline V gene. The CDR3 nucleotides are TGCAGCGTTGAAGATCTTCCGGGACCGTCCTACAATGAGCAGTTCTTC. Protein sequence: CSVEDLPGPSYNEQFF.

This rearrangement joins TRBV2 to TRBJ1-5; D unclear. Trimming shortened V by 5 bases and J by 1 base, and 6 bases separated the two germline ends. The CDR3 length is 13 residues. Looked up from germline, CDR1 is SNHLY and CDR2 is FYNNEI. CDR3 coding DNA: TGTGCCAGCAGTAAGGAGAGCAATCAGCCCCAGCATTTT. Encoded protein: CASSKESNQPQHF.

The gene calls are TRBV21-1 and TRBJ1-2; the table's D call of TRBD1 was not tested on the DNA. TRBV21-1 is termed a pseudogene. The CDR3 extends over 15 amino acids. The chain's CDR3 is CASSKRGRGSYGYTF. CDR3 sequence (DNA): TGTGCCAGCAGCAAACGGGGCAGGGGTTCCTATGGCTACACCTTC.

This sequence joins TRBV5-4 and TRBJ2-1; D may be TRBD2 (6 bases). Deletions cut 4 bases from V and 0 bases from J, with 14 bases between. The CDR3 is 16 amino acids. Germline CDR1 is SGHNT and CDR2 is YYREEE (reference sequence). In nucleotides, the CDR3 is TGTGCCAGCAGCCTGGACGGGACTTACTCCTACAATGAGCAGTTCTTC. Its translation is CASSLDGTYSYNEQFF.

The rearrangement uses TRBV5-1 and TRBJ1-1, with TRBD1 identical over 9 bases. Germline V CDR1 and CDR2: SGHRS, YFSETQ. The CDR3 has 19 amino acids. V shed 1 base, J shed 0 bases, and the junction held 13 bases outside the gene matches. CDR3 sequence: CASSLTGQGSGKMNTEAFF. The CDR3 coding sequence is TGCGCCAGCAGCTTGACAGGACAGGGGTCAGGGAAGATGAACACTGAAGCTTTCTTT.

The CDR3 here is CASSQDLVTGTSGNTIYF. The CDR3 DNA sequence: TGCGCCAGCAGCCAAGATCTGGTAACAGGGACCTCTGGAAACACCATATATTTT. The V call is TRBV4-3, the J call TRBJ1-3; a weak D match, TRBD1 (6 bases). Trimming shortened V by 0 bases and J by 0 bases, and 15 bases separated the two germline ends. The CDR3 has 18 residues. Germline-derived CDR1 and CDR2 are LGHNA and YSLEER.

The chain employs TRBV19 and TRBJ2-6, with D tentatively TRBD2 (6 bases). Germline CDR1 is LNHDA and CDR2 is SQIVND (reference sequence). The V and J ends lost 11 bases and 4 bases respectively, with 12 bases between them. The CDR3 is 13 residues long. The CDR3 region has the DNA TGTGCCTCGGGGGAATCCGGGGCCAACGTCCTGACTTTC. Translation gives CASGESGANVLTF.